Listed below are T cell receptor beta chains from one sample, sequenced in a study of shared clonotypes between healthy human individuals. The assay was immunoSEQ multiplex PCR, and TCRdb's table has in-frame clones only and misses some. The repertoire holds roughly 2.6 million clones, with around 90% as singletons. Sequencing used naive CD4+ T cells sorted from blood. These receptors came from a young man in good health. Both conserved end residues are part of each CDR3. D genes are given only for firm matches. Not every row has a clone size; where given, it reads once, few, many or a size class.

>TRBJ1-5|TRBV10-3|-|-
CAISTVGNQPQHF
TGTGCCATCAGCACTGTGGGCAATCAGCCCCAGCATTTT
>TRBJ2-7|TRBV5-1|-|-
CASSPAGHEQYF
TGCGCCAGCAGCCCCGCAGGACACGAGCAGTACTTC
>TRBJ1-2|TRBV30|-|TRBD1
CAWSYRDRGYGYTF
TGTGCCTGGAGCTACAGGGACAGGGGATATGGCTACACCTTC
>TRBJ2-7|TRBV10-1|-|TRBD1
CASSPGTGRQQYF
TGCGCCAGCAGCCCCGGGACAGGAAGGCAGCAGTACTTC
>TRBJ2-5|TRBV10-3|-|-
CAIAPGVRETQYF
TGTGCCATCGCCCCCGGGGTCAGAGAGACCCAGTACTTC
>TRBJ2-1|TRBV5-1|-|-
CASSPDGSYNEQFF
TGCGCCAGCAGTCCGGACGGGAGTTACAATGAGCAGTTCTTC
>TRBJ2-1|TRBV4-3|once|-
CASSQDLVGGDLYNEQFF
TGCGCCAGCAGCCAAGATTTGGTGGGCGGGGATCTATACAATGAGCAGTTCTTC
>TRBJ2-3|TRBV11-2|-|-
CASSRTPKDTQYF
TGTGCCAGCAGCCGTACGCCGAAAGATACGCAGTATTTT
>TRBJ1-4|TRBV15|-|TRBD1
CATSRGQGNEKLFF
TGTGCCACCAGCAGGGGACAGGGTAATGAAAAACTGTTTTTT
>TRBJ2-3|TRBV19|-|-
CASSIGGPYTDTQYF
TGTGCCAGTAGTATAGGAGGGCCTTACACAGATACGCAGTATTTT
>TRBJ1-6|TRBV6-5|-|TRBD1
CASKRGQGNSPLHF
TGTGCCAGCAAGAGAGGACAGGGTAACTCACCCCTCCACTTT
>TRBJ2-5|TRBV18|-|TRBD2
CASSSYIAGQETQYF
TGTGCCAGCTCATCTTACATAGCGGGCCAAGAGACCCAGTACTTC
>TRBJ2-1|TRBV7-9|-|-
CASSQMKLVENEQFF
TGTGCCAGCAGCCAGATGAAATTAGTGGAGAATGAGCAGTTCTTC
>TRBJ2-7|TRBV5-4|-|-
CASSLSGSSYEQYF
TGTGCCAGCAGCTTGTCGGGGAGCTCCTACGAGCAGTACTTC
>TRBJ1-1|TRBV30|few|-
CAWSRVSEAFF
TGTGCCTGGAGCCGTGTTTCTGAAGCTTTCTTT
>TRBJ1-6|TRBV7-2|-|-
CASSLAGKQEFSPLHF
TGTGCCAGCAGCTTAGCGGGAAAACAGGAGTTTTCACCCCTCCACTTT
>TRBJ1-1|TRBV6-4|-|-
CASRRQENTEAFF
TGTGCCAGCAGAAGACAGGAGAACACTGAAGCTTTCTTT
>TRBJ1-1|TRBV19|-|-
CASRPPVMGTEAFF
TGTGCCAGTAGGCCCCCGGTGATGGGCACTGAAGCTTTCTTT
>TRBJ1-2|TRBV5-1|few|TRBD1
CASSLDRVGYTF
TGCGCCAGCAGCTTAGACAGGGTCGGCTACACCTTC
>TRBJ1-2|TRBV20-1|-|-
CSALNGYTF
TGCAGTGCCCTGAATGGCTACACCTTC
>TRBJ1-6|TRBV30|-|-
CAWRPRLTANSPLHF
TGTGCCTGGCGCCCTCGACTTACCGCCAATTCACCCCTCCACTTT
>TRBJ1-3|TRBV2|once|-
CASKGIASGNTIYF
TGTGCCAGCAAGGGCATTGCCTCTGGAAACACCATATATTTT
>TRBJ2-3|TRBV27|-|TRBD2
CASSFSSGSQDTQYF
TGTGCCAGCAGTTTCTCAAGCGGGAGTCAAGATACGCAGTATTTT
>TRBJ2-5|TRBV20-1|-|TRBD1
CSARTGETQYF
TGCAGTGCGCGGACAGGGGAGACCCAGTACTTC
>TRBJ2-7|TRBV11-1|-|-
CASSEGSLSYEQYF
TGTGCCAGCAGTGAAGGCAGTCTCTCCTACGAGCAGTACTTC
>TRBJ2-7|TRBV2|-|-
CASSMPPGRSASYEQYF
TGTGCCAGCAGTATGCCGCCCGGGCGTAGCGCCTCCTACGAGCAGTACTTC
>TRBJ1-4|TRBV4-1|few|-
CASSLATSEKLFF
TGCGCCAGCAGCCTCGCCACGAGTGAAAAACTGTTTTTT
>TRBJ2-7|TRBV28|-|-
CASSSPGQGSYEQYF
TGTGCCAGCAGTTCCCCCGGGCAGGGAAGCTACGAGCAGTACTTC
>TRBJ2-7|TRBV9|-|TRBD2
CASSARLAGEQYF
TGTGCCAGCAGCGCGCGACTAGCGGGCGAGCAGTACTTC
>TRBJ2-7|TRBV6-5|-|-
CASRPLPGATYEQYF
TGTGCCAGCAGGCCTCTCCCGGGGGCTACCTACGAGCAGTACTTC
>TRBJ1-2|TRBV28|few|-
CASRADYGYTF
TGTGCCAGCCGGGCGGACTATGGCTACACCTTC
>TRBJ2-1|TRBV7-2|-|-
CASSPDNEQFF
TGTGCCAGCAGCCCAGACAATGAGCAGTTCTTC
>TRBJ2-7|TRBV5-4|-|TRBD2
CASSLGLAGVRSEQYF
TGTGCCAGCAGCTTGGGGTTAGCGGGAGTTCGTAGTGAGCAGTACTTC
>TRBJ2-5|TRBV13|-|TRBD2
CASSPTGLAGGEETQYF
TGTGCCAGCAGCCCCACGGGACTAGCGGGGGGAGAAGAGACCCAGTACTTC
>TRBJ1-6|TRBV7-9|-|-
CASSSGAARSPLHF
TGTGCCAGCAGCTCAGGGGCCGCGAGGTCACCCCTCCACTTT
>TRBJ2-1|TRBV9|-|TRBD2
CASSSSSGSYNEQFF
TGTGCCAGCAGCTCATCTAGCGGGTCCTACAATGAGCAGTTCTTC
>TRBJ2-2|TRBV5-8|-|-
CASRIPGGGGTGELFF
TGTGCCAGCAGGATCCCAGGGGGAGGTGGGACCGGGGAGCTGTTTTTT
>TRBJ2-2|TRBV7-2|-|-
CASSLSQPTGELFF
TGTGCCAGCAGCTTATCGCAGCCCACCGGGGAGCTGTTTTTT
>TRBJ2-7|TRBV5-1|-|TRBD1
CASSADRGPYEQYF
TGCGCCAGCAGCGCTGACAGGGGGCCCTACGAGCAGTACTTC
>TRBJ1-1|TRBV10-3|-|-
CAISDGGPTEAFF
TGTGCCATCAGTGATGGGGGGCCCACTGAAGCTTTCTTT
>TRBJ2-7|TRBV18|-|-
CASSPRRENHEQYF
TGTGCCAGCTCACCACGTCGGGAGAACCACGAGCAGTACTTC
>TRBJ2-7|TRBV7-2|-|TRBD1
CASSQPGQGNEQYF
TGTGCCAGCAGCCAACCGGGACAGGGGAACGAGCAGTACTTC
>TRBJ2-7|TRBV5-1|-|-
CASSLPGVSSYEQYF
TGCGCCAGCAGCTTACCAGGGGTCAGCTCCTACGAGCAGTACTTC
>TRBJ2-1|TRBV27|-|TRBD2
CASSASRLAGVREQFF
TGTGCCAGCAGCGCCTCCAGACTAGCGGGAGTGCGGGAGCAGTTCTTC
>TRBJ2-3|TRBV5-6|-|TRBD2
CASSILAGGPLAQYF
TGTGCCAGCAGCATACTAGCGGGGGGGCCACTGGCGCAGTATTTT
>TRBJ1-2|TRBV29-1|-|TRBD1
CSVGTGNYGYTF
TGCAGCGTTGGGACAGGGAACTATGGCTACACCTTC
>TRBJ1-1|TRBV2|-|TRBD1
CASRETGAGNTEAFF
TGTGCCAGCAGGGAAACAGGGGCGGGGAACACTGAAGCTTTCTTT
>TRBJ2-1|TRBV9|-|TRBD2
CASSGTSGNWDEQFF
TGTGCCAGCAGCGGTACTAGCGGGAATTGGGATGAGCAGTTCTTC
>TRBJ2-7|TRBV18|-|TRBD2
CASSPVSGARYEQYF
TGTGCCAGCTCACCAGTGAGCGGGGCAAGGTACGAGCAGTACTTC
>TRBJ2-2|TRBV6-1|-|-
CASSEMYTGELFF
TGTGCCAGCAGTGAAATGTACACCGGGGAGCTGTTTTTT
>TRBJ2-2|TRBV9|-|TRBD2
CASSAWGGDTGELFF
TGTGCCAGCAGCGCGTGGGGAGGGGATACCGGGGAGCTGTTTTTT
>TRBJ2-7|TRBV18|-|TRBD1
CASSLTGTGIYEQYF
TGTGCCAGCTCACTCACCGGGACAGGGATATACGAGCAGTACTTC
>TRBJ2-7|TRBV6-6|-|-
CASSYATGTYEQYF
TGTGCCAGCAGTTATGCCACGGGGACCTACGAGCAGTACTTC
>TRBJ2-7|TRBV7-2|-|-
CASSLDESSYEQYF
TGTGCCAGCAGCTTAGACGAGAGCTCCTACGAGCAGTACTTC
>TRBJ2-1|TRBV27|-|TRBD2
CASSPRGTGGYNEQFF
TGTGCCAGCAGTCCGCGGGGGACGGGGGGCTACAATGAGCAGTTCTTC